This entry lists 32 T cell receptor beta chains sequenced from one sample in a study of CD8 T cells in Susac syndrome. Random hexamers served to reverse transcribe roughly 0.5 to 1 ug RNA. A single record per CDR3 protein comes from TCRdb applying MiXCR to the immunoSEQ multiplex PCR reads. This sample has around 170,000 distinct CDR3 sequences, with about 94% found just once. Specimen: CD4+ T cells from PBMCs. The receptors come from a human donor with Susac syndrome.

V is TRBV9 and J is TRBJ2-2, with D possibly TRBD2 on 5 matching bases. The germline CDR1 and CDR2 sequences are SGDLS and YYNGEE. The CDR3 consists of 16 residues. Trimming cost V 0 bases and J 1 base, with 10 bases left between them. CDR3 DNA: TGTGCCAGCAGCGTAGACCCAGCGGAGAACACCGGGGAGCTGTTTTTT. It yields the protein CASSVDPAENTGELFF.

The chain carries TRBV9 and TRBJ2-3; the D gene is possibly TRBD1 (6 bases). Germline CDR1 reads SGDLS; CDR2 reads YYNGEE. CDR3 length: 16 amino acids. V lost 0 bases to trimming and J lost 3 bases, with 14 bases between them. The CDR3 sequence is CASSVAGAVGTDTQYF. In DNA, the CDR3 is TGTGCCAGCAGCGTAGCAGGGGCCGTGGGTACAGATACGCAGTATTTT.

Here the CDR3 reads CASSFPLGQGTEQFF. CDR3 sequence (DNA): TGTGCCAGCAGCTTTCCCTTGGGACAGGGCACTGAGCAGTTCTTC. This sequence joins TRBV7-2 and TRBJ2-1, with 9 bases matching TRBD1. Germline CDR1 is SGHTA and CDR2 is FQGNSA. Losses at the gene ends were 3 bases for V and 9 bases for J; bases not matched to a gene: 9. The CDR3 is 15 amino acids.

The chain joins TRBV27 to TRBJ1-2; D remains unclear. Germline lookup yields CDR1 MNHEY and CDR2 SMNVEV (reference sequence). V was trimmed by 5 bases and J by 0 bases, leaving 7 bases between them. This CDR3 comprises 13 residues. In DNA form, the CDR3 reads TGTGCCAGCAGTGGCGGTACTAACTATGGCTACACCTTC. Translated: CASSGGTNYGYTF.

The rearrangement joins TRBV6-5 to TRBJ2-1; 7 bases line up with TRBD1. In germline, CDR1 is MNHEY, CDR2 SVGAGI. This CDR3 has 14 amino acids. V was pared by 0 bases and J by 10 bases, with 6 bases of the junction left unmatched. The CDR3 DNA is TGTGCCAGCAGTTACTCGACAGCGGACAGGGAGCAGTTCTTC. This codes for CASSYSTADREQFF.

The chain couples TRBV5-6 to TRBJ1-6; maybe TRBD1 (5 bases). Germline lookup yields CDR1 SGHDT and CDR2 YYEEEE. CDR3 size: 14 residues. The V end lost 2 bases, the J end lost 8 bases, and 11 bases lay between the germline ends. The CDR3 coding sequence is TGTGCCAGCAGCTTAGTGACAGCTGATTCACCCCTCCACTTT. Its protein is CASSLVTADSPLHF.

The chain's CDR3 is CASSDEQYF. Written as DNA, the CDR3 is TGTGCCAGTAGTGACGAGCAGTACTTC. This chain links TRBV19 with TRBJ2-7; D gene ambiguous. Germline V lookup: CDR1 LNHDA, CDR2 SQIVND (reference sequence). V lost 5 bases to trimming and J lost 5 bases, with 1 base between them. The CDR3 has 9 amino acids.

J is TRBJ2-7 and V is TRBV12-5; D ambiguous. This CDR3 region has 12 residues. V lost 1 base and J lost 3, with 4 bases in between. CDR1 LGHNT and CDR2 FRNRAP come from the germline V gene. The CDR3 bases are TGTGCTAGTGGTTTGGGAGGCTACGAGCAGTACTTC. Protein product: CASGLGGYEQYF.

V usage is TRBV12-3 or TRBV12-4 and J usage is TRBJ1-4, with D unresolved. Trimming took off 1 base at V and 0 bases at J, with 3 bases between the two ends. The CDR3 contains 14 residues. The CDR3 DNA sequence: TGTGCCAGCAGTTTAGAATCAACTAATGAAAAACTGTTTTTT. As protein: CASSLESTNEKLFF.

The chain is built from TRBV27 and TRBJ2-7, with 7 bases fitting TRBD2. The CDR3 has 16 residues. CDR1 and CDR2 from the germline V gene are MNHEY and SMNVEV (reference sequence). With 2 bases clipped from V and 3 bases from J, the junction kept 10 bases outside the gene matches. The DNA for the CDR3 is TGTGCCAGCAGTTTAGCGGGGGACGGATGGTACTACGAGCAGTACTTC. Encoded protein: CASSLAGDGWYYEQYF.

The J gene is TRBJ1-1, the V gene TRBV29-1, with D unresolved. The CDR3 spans 13 residues. Trimming cost V 4 bases and J 0 bases, with 9 bases left between them. CDR1 SQVTM and CDR2 ANQGSEA come from the germline V gene. The CDR3 DNA is TGCAGCGTTGCCCCTCTAATGAACACTGAAGCTTTCTTT. Amino acids: CSVAPLMNTEAFF.

This rearrangement joins TRBV6-1 to TRBJ1-2, with unresolved D. The CDR3 contains 16 residues. Germline-derived CDR1 and CDR2 are MNHNS and SASEGT. V dropped 0 bases and J dropped 6 bases, with 17 bases sitting between them. For the CDR3, the DNA is TGTGCCAGCAGTGAAGCGCTTCGGTCGGTCTTGAATGGCTACACCTTC. This gives the protein CASSEALRSVLNGYTF.

This clonotype was observed a single time. The chain recombines TRBV20-1 with TRBJ2-5; D possibly corresponds to TRBD2 (5 bases). The V gene's germline CDR1 is DFQATT and CDR2 SNEGSKA (reference sequence). V was pared by 7 bases and J by 0 bases, with 15 bases between. The CDR3 covers 14 residues. The CDR3 nucleotides read TGCAGTGTCAGCGGAAACGCGTACCAAGAGACCCAGTACTTC. It is translated as CSVSGNAYQETQYF.

This clonotype occurred once. The V gene is TRBV11-2, the J gene TRBJ2-1; maybe TRBD1 (6 bases). The CDR3 totals 15 residues. V lost 0 bases to trimming and J lost 4 bases, with 10 bases between them. Germline lookup yields CDR1 SGHAT and CDR2 FQNNGV. The CDR3 DNA follows: TGTGCCAGCAGCTTAGATCAGGGGAATTACAATGAGCAGTTCTTC. This codes for CASSLDQGNYNEQFF. Looking up the rest from reference TRBV11-2 and TRBJ2-1 gives the full variable domain: EAGVAQSPRYKIIEKRQSVAFWCNPISGHATLYWYQQILGQGPKLLIQFQNNGVVDDSQLPKDRFSAERLKGVDSTLKIQPAKLEDSAVYLCASSLDQGNYNEQFFGPGTRLTVL.

This chain uses TRBV6-6 with TRBJ2-5; D perhaps matches TRBD1 (6 bases). The CDR3 is 16 residues long. V dropped 0 bases and J dropped 2 bases, with 13 bases sitting between them. Germline-derived CDR1 and CDR2 are MNHNY and SVGAGI (reference sequence). The CDR3 DNA reads TGTGCCAGCAGTTACTCGAGGGACACGAGGCAAGAGACCCAGTACTTC. This codes for CASSYSRDTRQETQYF.

This clonotype occurred once. This chain joins TRBV20-1 and TRBJ2-7; 7 positions match TRBD1. Trimming removed 0 bases from V and 2 bases from J; junction bases left unmatched: 7. Germline assignment: CDR1 DFQATT and CDR2 SNEGSKA (reference sequence). The CDR3 runs to 15 residues. The CDR3 nucleotides read TGCAGTGCTAGAGACGCGAGGACAGGAGCCTACGAGCAGTACTTC. Its translation is CSARDARTGAYEQYF.

This sequence joins TRBV20-1 and TRBJ2-7; possible D gene TRBD1, 6 bases. Trimming pared 5 bases from V and 2 bases from J, leaving 16 bases between. Germline V lookup: CDR1 DFQATT, CDR2 SNEGSKA (reference sequence). The CDR3 is 14 amino acids. The CDR3 nucleotides are TGCAGTGCTCTCAACTTACAGGGTCCCTACGAGCAGTACTTC. As protein: CSALNLQGPYEQYF.

The chain uses TRBV9 and TRBJ1-6, with 10 positions matching TRBD1. Trimming removed 7 bases from V and 7 bases from J; junction bases left unmatched: 8. Germline V gene data show CDR1 as SGDLS and CDR2 as YYNGEE. CDR3 length: 15 residues. CDR3 nucleotides: TGTGCCAGCTCGTTGGGACAGGGGAACAATTCACCCCTCCACTTT. Amino acids: CASSLGQGNNSPLHF.

The chain employs TRBV7-3 and TRBJ2-7; a possible D gene is TRBD1 (5 bases). This CDR3 region has 14 residues. V gave up 5 bases and J gave up 3 bases, with 14 bases separating them. CDR1 is SGHTA and CDR2 is FQGTGA in the germline V gene. CDR3 DNA sequence: TGTGCCAGCAGCAAACAGGTTGGCTACTACGAGCAGTACTTC. It yields the protein CASSKQVGYYEQYF.

This chain joins TRBV30 and TRBJ2-2; no clear D gene. The CDR3 contains 13 residues. Trimming removed 1 base at V and 6 bases at J, with 9 bases between. Germline V CDR1 and CDR2: GTSNPN, SVGIG (reference sequence). The CDR3 DNA reads TGTGCCTGGAGTGCCTCCTACGCCGGGGAGCTGTTTTTT. Protein sequence: CAWSASYAGELFF.

The chain carries TRBV30 and TRBJ2-5, with 11 positions matching TRBD2. CDR1 is GTSNPN, CDR2 SVGIG, per germline (reference sequence). This CDR3 region has 18 residues. The junction had 11 bases not matched to a gene; V was cut back by 0 bases and J by 2 bases. CDR3 sequence reads: CAWSVDLGGTSGQETQYF. In nucleotides, the CDR3 is TGTGCCTGGAGTGTAGATCTCGGGGGGACTAGCGGACAAGAGACCCAGTACTTC.

The rearrangement joins TRBV13 to TRBJ2-1, with a possible D match to TRBD2 (5 bases). CDR1 is PRHDT, CDR2 FYEKMQ, per germline (reference sequence). Deletions cut 4 bases from V and 7 bases from J, with 20 bases between. There are 16 residues in the CDR3. The CDR3 DNA is TGTGCCAGCAGCTCTCCAGGACCCGGGGAGAAAAATGAGCAGTTCTTC. This sequence encodes CASSSPGPGEKNEQFF.

This clonotype was detected only once. The chain employs TRBV7-2 and TRBJ1-1, with a tentative D call TRBD1 (6 bases). The V gene lost 6 bases and the J gene lost 7 bases, with 21 bases spanning the gap. Germline V CDR1 and CDR2: SGHTA, FQGNSA. The CDR3 runs to 15 residues. This CDR3 reads CASSLVLQGKNEAFF. The CDR3 nucleotides are TGTGCCAGCAGTCTCGTCCTACAGGGTAAAAATGAAGCTTTCTTT.

This chain joins TRBV2 and TRBJ2-2; 12 bases agree with TRBD1. This CDR3 spans 16 amino acids. Trimming cost V 4 bases and J 5 bases; bases outside gene matches: 5. Germline V lookup: CDR1 SNHLY, CDR2 FYNNEI. Here the CDR3 DNA reads TGTGCCAGCAGTGTGGGACAGGGGGCAGGAACCGGGGAGCTGTTTTTT. It yields the protein CASSVGQGAGTGELFF.

The V and J genes are TRBV15 and TRBJ2-5; 7 bases line up with TRBD1. This CDR3 has 16 residues. The germline CDR1 and CDR2 sequences are LNHNV and YYDKDF (reference sequence). V lost 0 bases, J lost 4 bases, and 8 bases stayed unmatched. The CDR3 loop reads CATSRDRTGVAETQYF. The CDR3, as DNA: TGTGCCACCAGCAGAGATCGAACAGGGGTGGCAGAGACCCAGTACTTC. Drawing the rest from reference TRBV15 and TRBJ2-5, the complete variable domain is DAMVIQNPRYQVTQFGKPVTLSCSQTLNHNVMYWYQQKSSQAPKLLFHYYDKDFNNEADTPDNFQSRRPNTSFCFLDIRSPGLGDTAMYLCATSRDRTGVAETQYFGPGTRLLVL.

The rearrangement links TRBV7-9 to TRBJ1-2; 7 bases line up with TRBD1. The ends lost 3 bases at V and 2 bases at J; junction bases unmatched: 12. The length of the CDR3 is 17 residues. The germline V gene has CDR1 SEHNR and CDR2 FQNEAQ (reference sequence). DNA of the CDR3: TGTGCCAGCAGCTTCGGACCCGACAGGGACCGCAACTATGGCTACACCTTC. The encoded protein is CASSFGPDRDRNYGYTF.

The chain is built from TRBV4-2 and TRBJ2-4, with 7 bases that match TRBD2. The CDR3 is 16 amino acids. V was pared by 7 bases and J by 7 bases, with 16 bases of the junction left unmatched. CDR1 and CDR2 from the germline V gene are LGHNA and YNFKEQ. The CDR3 bases are TGTGCCAGCACTACAACCGCCCCCGGGGGAGGGAACATTCAGTACTTC. It codes for CASTTTAPGGGNIQYF.

In its sample, this clonotype was seen a few times. The chain combines TRBV7-3 with TRBJ2-3; 12 bases line up with TRBD2. Germline V gene sequence: CDR1 SGHTA, CDR2 FQGTGA. CDR3 length: 16 amino acids. V gave up 3 bases and J gave up 3 bases; unmatched junction bases: 4. For the CDR3, the DNA is TGTGCCAGCAGCTTGCGACTAGCGGGGGTGACAGATACGCAGTATTTT. Its protein product is CASSLRLAGVTDTQYF.

The chain has TRBV5-4 and TRBJ2-7; D might be TRBD1 (6 bases). Germline CDR1 reads SGHNT; CDR2 reads YYREEE (reference sequence). The CDR3 spans 15 residues. V was trimmed by 5 bases and J by 2 bases, leaving 17 bases between them. CDR3: CASRLAGTRTYEQYF. CDR3 in DNA: TGTGCCAGCAGATTAGCCGGGACAAGGACCTACGAGCAGTACTTC.

The genes are TRBV2 and TRBJ1-2; 11 positions agree with TRBD1. The J segment lost 8 bases and the V segment lost 5 bases, leaving 7 bases of the junction unmatched. Germline V gene data show CDR1 as SNHLY and CDR2 as FYNNEI. The CDR3 totals 14 residues. The CDR3 loop reads CASSSLRDRGGYTF. CDR3 sequence (DNA): TGTGCCAGCAGTTCTCTCCGGGACAGGGGGGGCTACACCTTC.

The rearrangement joins TRBV5-1 to TRBJ2-7, with TRBD1 matching 7 bases. Germline V gene data show CDR1 as SGHRS and CDR2 as YFSETQ. Unmatched junction bases numbered 6, after V lost 3 bases and J lost 0 bases. The CDR3 extends over 15 amino acids. DNA for the CDR3: TGCGCCAGCAGCTCAAACCGGGACAGCTCCTACGAGCAGTACTTC. Encoded protein: CASSSNRDSSYEQYF.

The gene calls are TRBV10-2 and TRBJ2-1, with 9 nucleotides matching TRBD2. Per germline, CDR1 WSHSY and CDR2 SAAADI. V dropped 6 bases and J dropped 7; count of bases not matched to a gene: 10. CDR3 length: 15 amino acids. The CDR3 coding sequence is TGCGCCAGCAGGCCCCCTAGCGGGGTATTGAATGAGCAGTTCTTC. Translated: CASRPPSGVLNEQFF.